The 15 T cell receptor beta chains presented below share a single source sample, sequenced in a study of T cells in localized non-small cell lung cancer. Libraries were prepared by immunoSEQ multiplex PCR; TCRdb keeps only in-frame clonotypes and omits some of them. This sample has just under 35,000 clones; about 91% occur once, and the top ten carry 12%. This specimen consisted of peripheral blood mononuclear cells, obtained before any cancer treatment. The receptors originated from a female donor of 60 years or more with stage II lung adenocarcinoma.

J is TRBJ1-2 and V is TRBV2, with 11 bases fitting TRBD1. Germline V lookup: CDR1 SNHLY, CDR2 FYNNEI. The ends lost 2 bases at V and 7 bases at J; junction bases unmatched: 3. This CDR3 is 14 amino acids long. The DNA of the CDR3 is TGTGCCAGCAGTGAAAGGGGGACAGGGGGTGGCTACACCTTC. Encoded protein: CASSERGTGGGYTF.

The gene calls are TRBV29-1 and TRBJ2-1; maybe TRBD1 (6 bases). This CDR3 comprises 15 residues. V shed 2 bases and J shed 8 bases, with 19 bases lying between them. In germline, CDR1 is SQVTM, CDR2 ANQGSEA. This CDR3 is CSVESGAGVGDEQFF. DNA of the CDR3: TGCAGCGTTGAAAGTGGGGCAGGGGTCGGGGATGAGCAGTTCTTC.

V is TRBV6-1 and J is TRBJ1-5, with D possibly TRBD1 on 5 matching bases. The V and J ends lost 1 base and 10 bases respectively, with 8 bases between them. Germline CDR1 and CDR2: MNHNS and SASEGT. The CDR3 is 12 residues long. This chain's CDR3 is CASSEGDRPQHF. CDR3 in DNA: TGTGCCAGCAGTGAAGGGGACCGTCCCCAGCATTTT.

This chain links TRBV19 with TRBJ2-2, with 9 positions matching TRBD2. V lost 3 bases, J lost 4 bases, and 3 bases stayed unmatched. The germline V gene has CDR1 LNHDA and CDR2 SQIVND (reference sequence). CDR3 size: 15 residues. CDR3 sequence (DNA): TGTGCCAGTAGTATCGGGACTAGCTTCACCGGGGAGCTGTTTTTT. This translates into CASSIGTSFTGELFF.

The sample holds a few counts of this clone. V and J are TRBV6-5 and TRBJ1-4, with D hard to call. Germline assignment: CDR1 MNHEY and CDR2 SVGAGI. The CDR3 runs 15 residues. V was pared by 5 bases and J by 8 bases, with 18 bases between. CDR3 sequence reads: CASSLSRPVEEKLFF. For the CDR3, the DNA is TGTGCCAGCAGTCTCTCACGGCCGGTTGAGGAAAAACTGTTTTTT.

The genes are TRBV7-9 and TRBJ2-1; D is uncertain. This CDR3 contains 14 residues. The germline gives CDR1 SEHNR, CDR2 FQNEAQ (reference sequence). Trimming took off 0 bases at V and 6 bases at J, with 9 bases between the two ends. The CDR3 here is CASSLAAERNEQFF. The DNA of the CDR3 is TGTGCCAGCAGCTTAGCGGCAGAACGCAATGAGCAGTTCTTC.

The chain joins TRBV4-3 to TRBJ1-4, with 7 bases matching TRBD1. CDR3 length equals 16 residues. J lost 7 bases, V lost 4 bases, and 12 bases had no gene match. Germline CDR1 LGHNA, CDR2 YSLEER. For the CDR3, the DNA is TGCGCCAGCAGCCCAAGGGGGACAGAATCATTTGAAAAACTGTTTTTT. As protein: CASSPRGTESFEKLFF.

V is TRBV7-3 and J is TRBJ1-2; weak D call: TRBD1 (5 bases). The ends were cut back, 3 bases at V and 7 bases at J, with 15 bases in the middle. The CDR3 length is 14 residues. CDR1 and CDR2 (germline): SGHTA, FQGTGA. The CDR3 reads CASSLGVSSAGYTF. DNA of the CDR3: TGTGCCAGCAGCTTGGGGGTTTCCTCCGCTGGCTACACCTTC.

In its sample, this clone was seen once. For the CDR3, the DNA is TGTGCCAGCAGTGTTGAGCAGAGTCGCTATGGCTACACCTTC. Translation: CASSVEQSRYGYTF. The chain combines TRBV5-4 with TRBJ1-2; D ambiguous. The V end was cut by 5 bases, the J end by 4 bases, with 15 bases between. Germline V gene sequence: CDR1 SGHNT, CDR2 YYREEE (reference sequence). The CDR3 extends over 14 amino acids.

The chain's CDR3 is CASSLGGQGGTEAFF. The CDR3 DNA is TGTGCCAGCAGCTTGGGGGGACAGGGAGGAACTGAAGCTTTCTTT. This rearrangement joins TRBV5-4 to TRBJ1-1; 9 bases line up with TRBD1. This CDR3 has 15 amino acids. With V trimmed by 0 bases and J by 5 bases, 5 bases remained unmatched. CDR1 and CDR2 from the germline V gene are SGHNT and YYREEE (reference sequence).

The chain is built from TRBV7-8 and TRBJ2-3; no clear D gene. This CDR3 has 15 residues. V was trimmed by 4 bases and J by 2 bases, leaving 13 bases between them. The germline V gene encodes CDR1 SGHVS and CDR2 FQNEAQ. CDR3 in DNA: TGTGCCAGCAGCTGGGGAATAGCAATCACAGATACGCAGTATTTT. Translation gives CASSWGIAITDTQYF. Full variable domain (remainder filled in from reference TRBV7-8 and TRBJ2-3): GAGVSQSPRYKVAKRGQDVALRCDPISGHVSLFWYQQALGQGPEFLTYFQNEAQLDKSGLPSDRFFAERPEGSVSTLKIQRTQQEDSAVYLCASSWGIAITDTQYFGPGTRLTVL.

This clone was recorded once. The chain combines TRBV28 with TRBJ1-3, with D uncertain. The CDR3 contains 17 residues. V lost 1 base, J lost 0 bases, and 13 bases lay in between. The germline V gene has CDR1 MDHEN and CDR2 SYDVKM. CDR3 DNA: TGTGCCAGCAGTTTATCAGGAGCCCTTCACTCTGGAAACACCATATATTTT. As protein: CASSLSGALHSGNTIYF.

The chain combines TRBV27 with TRBJ1-6; D is unclear. CDR3 length equals 13 residues. With 5 bases removed from V and 8 bases from J, the gap between germline ends came to 10 bases. The germline V gene encodes CDR1 MNHEY and CDR2 SMNVEV (reference sequence). CDR3 amino acids: CASSIGRDSPLHF. The DNA of the CDR3 is TGTGCCAGCAGTATCGGACGGGATTCACCCCTCCACTTT.

V is TRBV10-2 and J is TRBJ2-6; D is undetermined. The germline V gene encodes CDR1 WSHSY and CDR2 SAAADI. V was clipped by 2 bases and J by 2 bases, with 1 base between them. CDR3 length: 13 amino acids. CDR3: CASSEAGANVLTF. In nucleotides, the CDR3 is TGCGCCAGCAGTGAGGCTGGGGCCAACGTCCTGACTTTC.

The chain uses TRBV18 and TRBJ2-2; D is uncertain. From germline, CDR1 is KGHSH and CDR2 LQKENI. Between the trimmed V and J ends, which lost 3 bases and 1 base, there was a span of 9 bases. CDR3 length equals 15 residues. The CDR3 spells CASSPQQENTGELFF. The CDR3 nucleotides are TGTGCCAGCTCACCGCAGCAGGAGAACACCGGGGAGCTGTTTTTT.